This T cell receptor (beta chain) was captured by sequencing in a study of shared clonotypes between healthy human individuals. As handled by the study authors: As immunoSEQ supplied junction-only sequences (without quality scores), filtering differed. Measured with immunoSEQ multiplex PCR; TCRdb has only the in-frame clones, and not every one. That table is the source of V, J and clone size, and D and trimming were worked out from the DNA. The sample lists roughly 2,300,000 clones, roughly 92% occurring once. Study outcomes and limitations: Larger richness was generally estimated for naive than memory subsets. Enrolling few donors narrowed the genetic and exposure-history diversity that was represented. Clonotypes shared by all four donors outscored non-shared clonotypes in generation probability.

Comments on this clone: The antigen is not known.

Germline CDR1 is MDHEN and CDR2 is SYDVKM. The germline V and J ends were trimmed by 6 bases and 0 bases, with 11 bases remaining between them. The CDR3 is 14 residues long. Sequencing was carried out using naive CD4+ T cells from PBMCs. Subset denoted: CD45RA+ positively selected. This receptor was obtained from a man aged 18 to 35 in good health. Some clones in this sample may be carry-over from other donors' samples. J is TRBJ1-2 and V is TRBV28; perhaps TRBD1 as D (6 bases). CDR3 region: CASSQGIPNYGYTF. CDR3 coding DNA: TGTGCCAGCAGCCAGGGGATTCCTAACTATGGCTACACCTTC.